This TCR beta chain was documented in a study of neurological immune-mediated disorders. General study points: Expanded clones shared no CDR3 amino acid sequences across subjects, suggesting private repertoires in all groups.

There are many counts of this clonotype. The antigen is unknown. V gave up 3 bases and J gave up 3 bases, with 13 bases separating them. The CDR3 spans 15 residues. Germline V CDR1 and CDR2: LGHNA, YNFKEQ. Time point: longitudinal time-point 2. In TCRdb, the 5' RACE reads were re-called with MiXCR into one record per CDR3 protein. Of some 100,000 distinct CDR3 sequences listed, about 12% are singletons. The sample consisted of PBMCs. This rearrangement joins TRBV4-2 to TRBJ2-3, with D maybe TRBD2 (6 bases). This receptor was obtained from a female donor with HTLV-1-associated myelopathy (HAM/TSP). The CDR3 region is CASSQRGLQTDTQYF. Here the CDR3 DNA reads TGTGCCAGCAGCCAGCGGGGCCTCCAAACAGATACGCAGTATTTT.